Given below is one T cell receptor (beta chain) in context. Produced via immunoSEQ multiplex PCR; TCRdb's table is partial and in-frame only. The sample shows about 190,000 clones, approximately 90% of them seen only once. V lost 1 base and J lost 6, with 9 bases in between. Germline V gene lookup returns CDR1 LGHNA and CDR2 YSLEER. The CDR3 has 14 residues. This entry comes from a study of blood T cell repertoires in COVID-19. The sequenced sample consisted of peripheral blood. V gene TRBV4-3 combines with J gene TRBJ2-2; tentatively, D is TRBD1 (6 bases). The TCR was taken from a woman aged 40 to 50 who had recovered from COVID-19. The CDR3 DNA reads TGCGCCAGCAGCCAAGGGAACAGGGCCGGGGAGCTGTTTTTT. This sequence encodes CASSQGNRAGELFF.